The sample holds many counts of the clone carrying this T cell receptor (beta chain). Its antigen is not identified. These data originate in a study of identical twins. This CDR3 comprises 13 residues. Trimming pared 4 bases from V and 5 bases from J, leaving 9 bases between. Whole-study findings and limits: Alpha sequences that were out-of-frame and twin-shared showed an excess of low generation probability.

TCRdb used MiXCR to reprocess the 5' RACE reads, holding one entry per CDR3 protein. There are 690,000 or so distinct CDR3 sequences in the sample; roughly 6% occur only once, and roughly 1.6% lies in the top ten. Material for sequencing was naive T cells sorted from blood. This sequence was found in a man aged 18 to 30 in good health. This chain links TRBV12-3 or TRBV12-4 with TRBJ1-5; maybe TRBD1 (5 bases). The CDR3 DNA follows: TGTGCCAGCAGTTGGGGGACCGATCAGCCCCAGCATTTT. Translating it yields CASSWGTDQPQHF.